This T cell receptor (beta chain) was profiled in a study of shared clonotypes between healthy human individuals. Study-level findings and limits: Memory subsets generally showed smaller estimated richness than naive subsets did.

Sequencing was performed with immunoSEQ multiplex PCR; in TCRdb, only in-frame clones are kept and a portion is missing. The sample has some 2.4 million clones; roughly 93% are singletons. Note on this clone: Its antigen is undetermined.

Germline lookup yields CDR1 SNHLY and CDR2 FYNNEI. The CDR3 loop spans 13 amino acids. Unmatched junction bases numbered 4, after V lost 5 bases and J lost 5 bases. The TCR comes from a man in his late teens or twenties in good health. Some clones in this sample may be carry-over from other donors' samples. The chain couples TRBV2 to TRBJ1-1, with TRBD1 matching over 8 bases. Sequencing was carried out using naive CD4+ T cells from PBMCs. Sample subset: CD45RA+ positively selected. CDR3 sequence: CASSYTGGTEAFF. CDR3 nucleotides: TGTGCCAGCAGTTATACAGGGGGGACTGAAGCTTTCTTT.